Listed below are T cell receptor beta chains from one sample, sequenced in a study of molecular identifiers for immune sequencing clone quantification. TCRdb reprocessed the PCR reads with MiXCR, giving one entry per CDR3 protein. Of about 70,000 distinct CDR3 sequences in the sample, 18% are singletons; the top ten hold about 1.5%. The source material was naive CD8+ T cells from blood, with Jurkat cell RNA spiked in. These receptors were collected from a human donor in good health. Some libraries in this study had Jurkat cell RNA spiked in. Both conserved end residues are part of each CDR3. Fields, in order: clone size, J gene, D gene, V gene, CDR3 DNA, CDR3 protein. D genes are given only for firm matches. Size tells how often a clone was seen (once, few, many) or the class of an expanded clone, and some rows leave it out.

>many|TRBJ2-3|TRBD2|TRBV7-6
TGTGCCAGCAGCTTAGCGCAGCGGGAGGGGTTGTATTTT
CASSLAQREGLYF
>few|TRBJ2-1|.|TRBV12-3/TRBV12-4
TGTGCCAGCAGTTTCAATGAGCAGTTCTTC
CASSFNEQFF
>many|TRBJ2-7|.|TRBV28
TGTGCCAGCAGTTTGTCAAACAACCCCTACGAGCAGTACTTC
CASSLSNNPYEQYF
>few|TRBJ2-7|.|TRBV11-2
TGTGCCAGCAGCTTAGTTGTGTTAGAGCAGTACTTC
CASSLVVLEQYF
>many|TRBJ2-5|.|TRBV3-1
TGTGCCAGCAGCCTCCCATTGGGGCAGGAGACCCAGTACTTC
CASSLPLGQETQYF
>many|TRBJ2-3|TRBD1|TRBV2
TGTGCCAGCAGTGAAGGGACAGGGAGCACAGATACGCAGTATTTT
CASSEGTGSTDTQYF
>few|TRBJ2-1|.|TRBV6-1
TGTGCCAGCAGATACAATGAGCGGTTCTTC
CASRYNERFF
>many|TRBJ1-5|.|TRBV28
TGTGCCAGCAGTTTACGCGGGGGGAACAATCAGCCCCAGCATTTT
CASSLRGGNNQPQHF
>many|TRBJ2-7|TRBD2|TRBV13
TGTGCCAGCAGATTAGCGGGAGCGGGCCCCCTCGAGCAGTACTTC
CASRLAGAGPLEQYF
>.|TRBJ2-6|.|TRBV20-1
TGCAGTGCTAGATCAGGCTCCGGGGCCAACGTCCTGACTTTC
CSARSGSGANVLTF
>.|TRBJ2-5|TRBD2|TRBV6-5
TGCGCCAGCAGTTACGCCTATAGCGGGAGCCCTCAAGGGACCCAGTACTTC
CASSYAYSGSPQGTQYF
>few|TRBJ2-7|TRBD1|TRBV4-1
TGCGCCAGCAGCTACTCGCCGGGACAGGGGGCCGACGAGCAGTACTTC
CASSYSPGQGADEQYF
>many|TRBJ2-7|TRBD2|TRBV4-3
TGCGCCAGCAGCCCGGGACTAGCGGGTAGCTCCTACGAGCAGTACTTC
CASSPGLAGSSYEQYF
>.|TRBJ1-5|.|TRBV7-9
TGTGCCAGCAGCCTGGGGGGGAACAGCAATCAGCCCCAGCATTTT
CASSLGGNSNQPQHF
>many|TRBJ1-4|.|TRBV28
TGTGCCAGCAGTCGCCGGGCCGCTAATGAAAAACTGTTTTTT
CASSRRAANEKLFF
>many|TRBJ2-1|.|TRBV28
TGTGCCAGCAGTTTGTATAGGGGTGAGCAGTTCTTC
CASSLYRGEQFF
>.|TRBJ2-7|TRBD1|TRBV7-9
TGTGCCAGCAGCTTCCCGGACAGGAACTACGAGCAGTACTTC
CASSFPDRNYEQYF
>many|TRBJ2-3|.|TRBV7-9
TGTGCCAGCAGCTATTATACAGATACGCAGTATTTT
CASSYYTDTQYF
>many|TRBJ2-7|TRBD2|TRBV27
TGTGCCAGCAGTTTATTCGGTGCGGGAGGGCCGAGCGACGAGCAGTACTTC
CASSLFGAGGPSDEQYF
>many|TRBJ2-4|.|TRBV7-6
TGTGCCAGCAGCTTAGGGACCGGGCTGGACATTCAGTACTTC
CASSLGTGLDIQYF
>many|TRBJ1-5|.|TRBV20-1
TGCAGTGCTAAAGATCGCGGGGATAGCAATCAGCCCCAGCATTTT
CSAKDRGDSNQPQHF
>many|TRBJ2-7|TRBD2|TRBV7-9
TGTGCCAGCAGCACTAGCGGGGGTGTCTACGAGCAGTACTTC
CASSTSGGVYEQYF
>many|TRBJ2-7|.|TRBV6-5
TGTGCCAGCAGTTACCCCAGCCACGAGCAGTACTTC
CASSYPSHEQYF
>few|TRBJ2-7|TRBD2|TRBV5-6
TGTGCCAGCAGCTTATACGGGAGGGCCTCCTACGAGCAGTACTTC
CASSLYGRASYEQYF
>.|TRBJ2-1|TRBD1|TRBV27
TGTGCCAGCAGTTTAGCCGGACAGGCCTACAATGAGCAGTTCTTC
CASSLAGQAYNEQFF
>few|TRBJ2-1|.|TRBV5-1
TGCGCCAGCAGCGGTACGCCTTACAATGAGCAGTTCTTC
CASSGTPYNEQFF
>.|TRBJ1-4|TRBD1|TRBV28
TGTGCCAGCAGCGCAGACAGGGCTCAAAGGGAAAAACTGTTTTTT
CASSADRAQREKLFF
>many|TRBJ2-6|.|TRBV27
TGTGCCAGCAGTCTGACAGGGGCCAACGTCCTGACTTTC
CASSLTGANVLTF
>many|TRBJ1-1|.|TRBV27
TGTGCCAGCAGTTTAGACGGTTATGAAGCTTTCTTT
CASSLDGYEAFF
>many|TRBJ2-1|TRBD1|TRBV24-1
TGTGCCACCAGTGATGACCGGGACAGGGTTAGAAATGAGCAGTTCTTC
CATSDDRDRVRNEQFF
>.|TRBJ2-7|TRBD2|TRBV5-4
TGTGCCAGCAGCTTGAACTTAGGACTAGCGGGAGGAGAAGGAAACTACGAGCAGTACTTC
CASSLNLGLAGGEGNYEQYF
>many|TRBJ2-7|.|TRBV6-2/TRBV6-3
TGTGCCAGCAGTCCCAGCGCGGGAATGGGCGAGCAGTACTTC
CASSPSAGMGEQYF
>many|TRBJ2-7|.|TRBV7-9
TGTGCCAGCAGCTTAGGGGGGGACGAGCAGTACTTC
CASSLGGDEQYF
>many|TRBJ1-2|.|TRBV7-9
TGTGCCAGCAGCTTAGGGACCAATTTCTATGGCTACACCTTC
CASSLGTNFYGYTF
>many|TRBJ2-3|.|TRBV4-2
TGTGCCAGCAGCCATTCCCTAGTCGGAGATACGCAGTATTTT
CASSHSLVGDTQYF
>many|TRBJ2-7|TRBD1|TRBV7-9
TGTGCCAGCAGTATCGCTACGGACAGGAACAAGGGACGAGGGTTATACGAGCAGTACTTC
CASSIATDRNKGRGLYEQYF
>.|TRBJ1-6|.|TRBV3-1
TGTGCCAGCGGCCAAAAGGATAAGTTTGGATCACCCCTCCACTTT
CASGQKDKFGSPLHF
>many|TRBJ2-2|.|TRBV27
TGTGCCAGCAGTTTTCGGGGTAGCCGCTTGGGCGGGGAGCTGTTTTTT
CASSFRGSRLGGELFF
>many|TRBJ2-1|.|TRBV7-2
TGTGCCAGCAGCTTACTAACGGACGGAGCCTACAATGAGCAGTTCTTC
CASSLLTDGAYNEQFF
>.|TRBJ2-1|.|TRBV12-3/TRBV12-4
TGTGCCAGCAGTCCCATTTTCGATGAGCAGTTCTTC
CASSPIFDEQFF
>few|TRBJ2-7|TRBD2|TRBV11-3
TGTGCCAGCAGCTCTAGCGGGATATCCCACGAGCAGTACTTC
CASSSSGISHEQYF
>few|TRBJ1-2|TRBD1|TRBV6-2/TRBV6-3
TGTGCCAGCAGTCCCCCGGGACAGCTCTATGGCTACACCTTC
CASSPPGQLYGYTF
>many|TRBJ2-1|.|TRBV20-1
TGCAGTGCTACCTCATGGGGGGAGACCTACAATGAGCAGTTCTTC
CSATSWGETYNEQFF
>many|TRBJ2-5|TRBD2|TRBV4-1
TGCGCCAGCAGCCAAGGTCCGGGACTAGCGGGACAAGAGACCCAGTACTTC
CASSQGPGLAGQETQYF
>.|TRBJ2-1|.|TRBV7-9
TGTGCCAGCAGGGATAGCCGGGTGAGCTCCCACAATGAGCAGTTCTTC
CASRDSRVSSHNEQFF
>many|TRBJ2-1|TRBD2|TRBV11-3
TGTGCCAGCAGCTTAGGTACTAGCGGGAAATTCTTC
CASSLGTSGKFF
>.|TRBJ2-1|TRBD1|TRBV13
TGTGCCAGCAGCTTAGAGGGGGCCTTTGAGCAGTTCTTC
CASSLEGAFEQFF
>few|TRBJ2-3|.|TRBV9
TGTGCCAGCAGCGACCCCGGGACTTTGGATACGCAGTATTTT
CASSDPGTLDTQYF
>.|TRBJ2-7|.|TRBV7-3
TGTGCCAGCAAGCGCGTGGTATGCTCCTACGAGCAGTACTTC
CASKRVVCSYEQYF
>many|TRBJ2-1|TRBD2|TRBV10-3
TGTGCCATCAACCCGGGACTAGCGGGAGGGTTGAACAATGAGCAGTTCTTC
CAINPGLAGGLNNEQFF
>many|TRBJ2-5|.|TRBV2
TGTGCCAGCAGCGAGCCCCGGGAGCAAGAGACCCAGTACTTC
CASSEPREQETQYF
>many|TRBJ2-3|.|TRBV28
TGTGCCAGCAGTTTCCGATTAGATACGCAGTATTTT
CASSFRLDTQYF
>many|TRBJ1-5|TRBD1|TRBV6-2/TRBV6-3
TGTGCCAGCAGTTACTCGTTGGGACAGGGGGCGAATCAGCCCCAGCATTTT
CASSYSLGQGANQPQHF